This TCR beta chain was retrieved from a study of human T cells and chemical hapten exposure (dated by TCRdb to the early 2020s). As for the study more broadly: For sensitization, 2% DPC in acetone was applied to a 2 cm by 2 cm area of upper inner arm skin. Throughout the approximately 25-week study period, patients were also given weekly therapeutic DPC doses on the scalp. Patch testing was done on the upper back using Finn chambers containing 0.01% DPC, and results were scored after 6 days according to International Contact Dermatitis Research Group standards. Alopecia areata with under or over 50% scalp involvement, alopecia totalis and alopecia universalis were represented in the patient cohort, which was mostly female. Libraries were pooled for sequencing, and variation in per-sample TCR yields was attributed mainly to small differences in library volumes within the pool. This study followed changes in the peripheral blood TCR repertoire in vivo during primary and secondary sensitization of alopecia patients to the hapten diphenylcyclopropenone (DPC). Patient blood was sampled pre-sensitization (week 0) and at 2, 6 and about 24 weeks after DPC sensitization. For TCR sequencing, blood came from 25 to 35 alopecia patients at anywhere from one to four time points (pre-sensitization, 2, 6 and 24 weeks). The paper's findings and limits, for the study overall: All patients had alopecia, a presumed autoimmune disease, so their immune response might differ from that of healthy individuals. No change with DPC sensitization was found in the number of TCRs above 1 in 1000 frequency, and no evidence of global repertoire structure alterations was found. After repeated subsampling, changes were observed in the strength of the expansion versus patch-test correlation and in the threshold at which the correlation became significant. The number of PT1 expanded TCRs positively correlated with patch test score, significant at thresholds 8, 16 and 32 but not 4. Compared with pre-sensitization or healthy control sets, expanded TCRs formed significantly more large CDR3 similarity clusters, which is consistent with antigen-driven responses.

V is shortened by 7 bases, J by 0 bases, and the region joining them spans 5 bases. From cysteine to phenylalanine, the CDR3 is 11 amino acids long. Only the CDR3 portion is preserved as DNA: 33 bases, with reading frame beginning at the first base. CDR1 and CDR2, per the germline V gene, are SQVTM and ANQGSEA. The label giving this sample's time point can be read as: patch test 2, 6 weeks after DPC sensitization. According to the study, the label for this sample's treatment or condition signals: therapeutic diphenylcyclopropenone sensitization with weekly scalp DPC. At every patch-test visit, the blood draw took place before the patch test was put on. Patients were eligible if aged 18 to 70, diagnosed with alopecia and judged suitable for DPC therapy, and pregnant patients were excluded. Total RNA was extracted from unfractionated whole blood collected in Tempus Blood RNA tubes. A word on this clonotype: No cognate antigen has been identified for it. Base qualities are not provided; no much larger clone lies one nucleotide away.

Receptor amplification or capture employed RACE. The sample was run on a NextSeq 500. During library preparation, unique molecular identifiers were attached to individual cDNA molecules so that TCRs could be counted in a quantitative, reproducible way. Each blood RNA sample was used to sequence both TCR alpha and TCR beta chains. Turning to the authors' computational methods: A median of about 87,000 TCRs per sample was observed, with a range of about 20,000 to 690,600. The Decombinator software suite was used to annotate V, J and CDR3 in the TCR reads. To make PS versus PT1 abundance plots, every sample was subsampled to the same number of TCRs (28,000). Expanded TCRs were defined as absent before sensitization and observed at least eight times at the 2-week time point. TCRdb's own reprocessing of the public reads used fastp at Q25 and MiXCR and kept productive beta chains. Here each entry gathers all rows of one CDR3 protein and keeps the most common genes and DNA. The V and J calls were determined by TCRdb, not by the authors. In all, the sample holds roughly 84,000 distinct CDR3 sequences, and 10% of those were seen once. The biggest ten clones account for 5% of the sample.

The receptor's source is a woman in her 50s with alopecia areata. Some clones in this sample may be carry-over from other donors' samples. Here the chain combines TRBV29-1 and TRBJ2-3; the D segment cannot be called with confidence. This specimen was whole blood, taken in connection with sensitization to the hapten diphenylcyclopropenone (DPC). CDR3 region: CSARSTDTQYF. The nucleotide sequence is TGCAGCGCCAGGAGCACAGATACGCAGTATTTT.